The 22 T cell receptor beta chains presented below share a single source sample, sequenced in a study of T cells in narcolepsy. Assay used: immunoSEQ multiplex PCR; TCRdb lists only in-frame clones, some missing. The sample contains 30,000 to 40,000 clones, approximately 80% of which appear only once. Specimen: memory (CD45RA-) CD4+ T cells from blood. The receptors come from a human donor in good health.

This CDR3 reads CASSELWSGQSPLHF. The CDR3 bases are TGTGCCAGCAGTGAATTGTGGTCAGGGCAATCACCCCTCCACTTT. The chain joins TRBV6-1 to TRBJ1-6, with D possibly TRBD1 on 5 matching bases. The CDR3 has 15 residues. Germline-derived CDR1 and CDR2 are MNHNS and SASEGT. Trimming took 2 bases from V and 10 from J, leaving 15 bases between them.

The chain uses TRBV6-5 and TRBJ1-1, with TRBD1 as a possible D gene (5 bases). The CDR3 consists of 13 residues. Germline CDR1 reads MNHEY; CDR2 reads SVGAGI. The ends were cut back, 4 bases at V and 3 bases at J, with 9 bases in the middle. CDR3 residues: CASSSRVDTEAFF. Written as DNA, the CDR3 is TGTGCCAGCAGTTCCAGGGTGGACACTGAAGCTTTCTTT.

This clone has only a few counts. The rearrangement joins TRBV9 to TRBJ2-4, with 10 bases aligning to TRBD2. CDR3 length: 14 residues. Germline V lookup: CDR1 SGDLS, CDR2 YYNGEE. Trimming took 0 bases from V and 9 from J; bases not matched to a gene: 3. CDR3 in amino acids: CASSVEQRGGIQYF. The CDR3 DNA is TGTGCCAGCAGCGTAGAGCAGCGGGGGGGCATTCAGTACTTC.

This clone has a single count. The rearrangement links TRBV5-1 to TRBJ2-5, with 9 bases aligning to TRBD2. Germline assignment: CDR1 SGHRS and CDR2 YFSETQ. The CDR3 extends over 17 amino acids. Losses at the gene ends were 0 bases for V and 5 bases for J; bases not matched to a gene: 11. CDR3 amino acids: CASSLAQGTSNLETQYF. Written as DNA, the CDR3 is TGCGCCAGCAGCTTGGCCCAAGGGACTAGCAATCTGGAGACCCAGTACTTC.

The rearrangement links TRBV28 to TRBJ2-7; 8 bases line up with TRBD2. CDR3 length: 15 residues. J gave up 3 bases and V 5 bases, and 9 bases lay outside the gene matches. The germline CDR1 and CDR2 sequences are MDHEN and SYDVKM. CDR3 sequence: CASSPQGLGGYEQYF. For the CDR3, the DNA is TGTGCCAGCAGTCCCCAGGGACTAGGGGGCTACGAGCAGTACTTC. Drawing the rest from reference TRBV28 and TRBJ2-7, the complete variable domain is DVKVTQSSRYLVKRTGEKVFLECVQDMDHENMFWYRQDPGLGLRLIYFSYDVKMKEKGDIPEGYSVSREKKERFSLILESASTNQTSMYLCASSPQGLGGYEQYFGPGTRLTVT.

The CDR3 DNA follows: TGTGCCAGTAGTGGAAATTGGAGGGAGACCCAGTACTTC. Its protein product is CASSGNWRETQYF. The V gene is TRBV19, the J gene TRBJ2-5, with D perhaps matching TRBD2 (5 bases). Germline values: CDR1 LNHDA, CDR2 SQIVND (reference sequence). The ends were cut back, 5 bases at V and 5 bases at J, with 12 bases in the middle. The CDR3 totals 13 residues.

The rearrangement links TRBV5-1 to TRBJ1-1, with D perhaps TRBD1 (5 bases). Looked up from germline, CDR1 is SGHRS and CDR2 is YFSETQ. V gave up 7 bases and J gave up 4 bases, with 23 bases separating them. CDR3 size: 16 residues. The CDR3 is CASLRGTLVGGTEAFF. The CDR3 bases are TGCGCCAGCCTACGGGGCACTTTAGTTGGGGGCACTGAAGCTTTCTTT.

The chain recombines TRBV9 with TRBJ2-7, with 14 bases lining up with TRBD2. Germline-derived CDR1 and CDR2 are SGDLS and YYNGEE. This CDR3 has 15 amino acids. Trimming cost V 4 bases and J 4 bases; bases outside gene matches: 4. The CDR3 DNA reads TGTGCCAGCAGCTCGGGGACTAGCGGGAGTTACGAGCAGTACTTC. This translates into CASSSGTSGSYEQYF.

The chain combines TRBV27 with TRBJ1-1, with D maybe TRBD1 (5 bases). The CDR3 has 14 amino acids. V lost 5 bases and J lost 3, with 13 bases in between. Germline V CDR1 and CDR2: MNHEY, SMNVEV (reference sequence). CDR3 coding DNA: TGTGCCAGCAGTCGAGTGGGGGAGGACACTGAAGCTTTCTTT. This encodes CASSRVGEDTEAFF.

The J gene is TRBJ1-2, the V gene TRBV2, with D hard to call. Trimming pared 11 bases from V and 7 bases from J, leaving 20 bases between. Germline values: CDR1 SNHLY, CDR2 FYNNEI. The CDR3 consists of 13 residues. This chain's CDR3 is CAGHKAREAGYTF. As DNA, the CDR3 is TGTGCCGGCCACAAGGCCCGGGAGGCTGGCTACACCTTC. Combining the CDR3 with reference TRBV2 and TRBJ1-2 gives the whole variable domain EPEVTQTPSHQVTQMGQEVILRCVPISNHLYFYWYRQILGQKVEFLVSFYNNEISEKSEIFDDQFSVERPDGSNFTLKIRSTKLEDSAMYFCAGHKAREAGYTFGSGTRLTVV.

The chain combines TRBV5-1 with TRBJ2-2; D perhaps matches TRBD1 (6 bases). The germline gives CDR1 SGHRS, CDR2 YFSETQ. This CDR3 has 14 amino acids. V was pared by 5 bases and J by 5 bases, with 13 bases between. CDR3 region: CASRKQGETGELFF. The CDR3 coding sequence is TGCGCCAGCAGGAAACAGGGAGAAACCGGGGAGCTGTTTTTT.

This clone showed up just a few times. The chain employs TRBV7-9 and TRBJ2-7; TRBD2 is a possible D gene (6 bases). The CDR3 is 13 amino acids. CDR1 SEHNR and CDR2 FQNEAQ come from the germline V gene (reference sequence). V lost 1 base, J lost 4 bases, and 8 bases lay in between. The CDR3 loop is CASSLVEGYEQYF. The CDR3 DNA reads TGTGCCAGCAGCTTAGTGGAGGGTTACGAGCAGTACTTC.

The CDR3 here is CASSEQRNTEAFF. The CDR3, as DNA: TGTGCCAGCAGTGAACAGAGGAACACTGAAGCTTTCTTT. This chain connects TRBV6-1 to TRBJ1-1; D ambiguous. V was clipped by 2 bases and J by 1 base, with 5 bases between them. This CDR3 is 13 amino acids long. Germline V gene data show CDR1 as MNHNS and CDR2 as SASEGT.

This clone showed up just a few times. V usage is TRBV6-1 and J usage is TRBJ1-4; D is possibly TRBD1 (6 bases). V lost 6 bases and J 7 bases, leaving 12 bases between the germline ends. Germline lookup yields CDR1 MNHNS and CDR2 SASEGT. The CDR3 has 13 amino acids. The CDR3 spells CASRADRTEKLFF. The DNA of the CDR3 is TGTGCCAGCAGGGCGGACAGAACTGAAAAACTGTTTTTT.

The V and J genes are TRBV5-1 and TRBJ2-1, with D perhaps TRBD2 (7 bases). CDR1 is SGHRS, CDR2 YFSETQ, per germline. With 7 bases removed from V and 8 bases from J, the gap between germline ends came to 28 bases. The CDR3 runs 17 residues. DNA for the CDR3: TGCGCCAGCTCCCCGGTCTCTAGGGGGGGGCGGAGGGATGAGCAGTTCTTC. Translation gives CASSPVSRGGRRDEQFF.

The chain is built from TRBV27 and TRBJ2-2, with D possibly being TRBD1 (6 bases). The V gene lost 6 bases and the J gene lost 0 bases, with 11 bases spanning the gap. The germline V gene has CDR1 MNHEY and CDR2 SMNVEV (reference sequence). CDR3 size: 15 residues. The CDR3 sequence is CASSRGRANTGELFF. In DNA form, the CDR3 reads TGTGCCAGCAGCAGGGGCAGGGCGAACACCGGGGAGCTGTTTTTT.

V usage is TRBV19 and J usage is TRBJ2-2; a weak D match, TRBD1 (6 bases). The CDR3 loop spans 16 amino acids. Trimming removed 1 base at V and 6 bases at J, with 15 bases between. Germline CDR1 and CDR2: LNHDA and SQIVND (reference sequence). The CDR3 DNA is TGTGCCAGTAGTATAGCGGCAGGGGCCCGAGCCGGGGAGCTGTTTTTT. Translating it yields CASSIAAGARAGELFF. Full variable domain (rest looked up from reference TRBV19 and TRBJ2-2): DGGITQSPKYLFRKEGQNVTLSCEQNLNHDAMYWYRQDPGQGLRLIYYSQIVNDFQKGDIAEGYSVSREKKESFPLTVTSAQKNPTAFYLCASSIAAGARAGELFFGEGSRLTVL.

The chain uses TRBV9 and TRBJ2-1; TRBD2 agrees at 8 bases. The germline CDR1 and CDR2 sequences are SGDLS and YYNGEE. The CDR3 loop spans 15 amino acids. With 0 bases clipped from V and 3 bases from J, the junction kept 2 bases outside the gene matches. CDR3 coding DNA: TGTGCCAGCAGCGTAGGTCTAGCGGGCTACAATGAGCAGTTCTTC. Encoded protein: CASSVGLAGYNEQFF.

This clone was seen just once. Here the CDR3 DNA reads TGTGCCAGCAGCCGAAGGGGACAGATCTCTGGAAACACCATATATTTT. It is translated as CASSRRGQISGNTIYF. The rearrangement links TRBV11-1 to TRBJ1-3, with TRBD1 identical over 7 bases. The CDR3 covers 16 residues. Germline-derived CDR1 and CDR2 are SGHAT and FQDESV (reference sequence). J was trimmed by 0 bases and V by 5 bases; bases with no gene match: 7.

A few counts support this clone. The CDR3 coding sequence is TGTGCCAGCAGTTTTCAGGGGGGGCAGCAGTACTTC. Translated, it gives CASSFQGGQQYF. The genes are TRBV6-5 and TRBJ2-7; D may be TRBD1 or TRBD2 (7 bases each). This CDR3 comprises 12 residues. V shed 4 bases and J shed 8 bases, with 12 bases lying between them. Germline CDR1 reads MNHEY; CDR2 reads SVGAGI.

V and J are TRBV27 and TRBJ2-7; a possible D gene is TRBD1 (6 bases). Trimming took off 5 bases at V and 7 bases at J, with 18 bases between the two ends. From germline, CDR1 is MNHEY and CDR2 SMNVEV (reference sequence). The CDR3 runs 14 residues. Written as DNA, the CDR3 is TGTGCCAGCAGTCCACGGACAGCAACTAGGGAGCAGTACTTC. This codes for CASSPRTATREQYF.

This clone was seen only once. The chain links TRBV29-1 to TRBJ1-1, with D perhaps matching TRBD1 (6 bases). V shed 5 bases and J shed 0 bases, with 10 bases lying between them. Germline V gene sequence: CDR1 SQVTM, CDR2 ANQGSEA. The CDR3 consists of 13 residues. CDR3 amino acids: CSVTGHMNTEAFF. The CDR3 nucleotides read TGCAGCGTTACGGGACATATGAACACTGAAGCTTTCTTT.